This TCR beta chain was observed in a study of OX40 agonist ivuxolimab in advanced cancers. Study in general: Partial responses, seen in three patients, involved one hepatocellular carcinoma and two cutaneous melanomas.

This clone showed up just once. Germline lookup yields CDR1 SGHTA and CDR2 FQGNSA. V was cut by 1 base and J by 5 bases, with 18 bases left in between. The CDR3 is 16 amino acids. Here immunoSEQ multiplex PCR was the method, and the copy in TCRdb shows in-frame clones only, minus some. The sample yields tens of thousands of clones, 84% seen once. Prior autoimmune disease or systemic immunosuppression barred patients. The sample in question was CD4+ or CD8+ T cells sorted from blood, obtained in a trial of the OX40 agonist ivuxolimab. The sequence came from an adult with an advanced solid tumor such as melanoma, head and neck, liver or kidney cancer. The chain employs TRBV7-2 and TRBJ2-7; no firm D call. This CDR3 reads CASSLVRGRMGNEQYF. The CDR3 DNA follows: TGTGCCAGCAGCTTAGTCAGAGGCAGGATGGGGAACGAGCAGTACTTC.